What follows are 32 T cell receptor beta chains derived from one specimen sequenced in a study of radiotherapy plus CTLA-4 blockade in lung cancer. Clones were sequenced by immunoSEQ multiplex PCR, and TCRdb holds only the in-frame ones, with some missing. This table holds 90,000 to 100,000 clones, under 85% found once. This specimen was peripheral blood, taken from a patient treated with radiotherapy plus ipilimumab. The receptors originated from a human donor with non-small cell lung cancer who had a partial response to radiotherapy plus ipilimumab. Some clones in this sample may be carry-over from other donors' samples.

The V gene is TRBV5-1, the J gene TRBJ2-7, with TRBD1 matching 12 bases. The CDR3 has 19 amino acids. The germline gives CDR1 SGHRS, CDR2 YFSETQ. J was trimmed by 1 base and V by 1 base; bases with no gene match: 12. The DNA of the CDR3 is TGCGCCAGCAGCTTGTGGTTATACACGGGACAGGGGGCTTCCTACGAGCAGTACTTC. It is translated as CASSLWLYTGQGASYEQYF.

V usage is TRBV30 and J usage is TRBJ1-5; D is ambiguous. Germline V gene lookup returns CDR1 GTSNPN and CDR2 SVGIG (reference sequence). V dropped 4 bases and J dropped 6 bases, with 13 bases sitting between them. The CDR3 runs 13 residues. CDR3 DNA: TGTGCCTGGAATTCGGCGGGCAGTCAGCCCCAGCATTTT. Encoded protein: CAWNSAGSQPQHF.

V is TRBV11-2 and J is TRBJ2-7; D might be TRBD1 (5 bases). Trimming stripped 3 bases from V and 2 bases from J, with 11 bases between. CDR1 and CDR2 from the germline V gene are SGHAT and FQNNGV. The CDR3 totals 14 residues. The CDR3 DNA is TGTGCCAGCAGCTTTAGTCAGGGCCCCTACGAGCAGTACTTC. Protein: CASSFSQGPYEQYF.

V gene TRBV9 combines with J gene TRBJ2-1; 8 bases match TRBD1. With 3 bases clipped from V and 12 bases from J, the junction kept 8 bases outside the gene matches. The germline V gene has CDR1 SGDLS and CDR2 YYNGEE. CDR3 length: 13 amino acids. The chain's CDR3 is CASSEGQESGQFF. As DNA, the CDR3 is TGTGCCAGCAGCGAGGGACAGGAAAGCGGGCAGTTCTTC.

The chain joins TRBV13 to TRBJ2-1, with D perhaps matching TRBD2 (5 bases). CDR3 length: 13 amino acids. The ends were cut back, 2 bases at V and 7 bases at J, with 9 bases in the middle. Germline CDR1 PRHDT, CDR2 FYEKMQ (reference sequence). CDR3 in amino acids: CASSLLTRNEQFF. The CDR3 DNA reads TGTGCCAGCAGCTTACTCACTAGAAATGAGCAGTTCTTC.

The V call is TRBV30, the J call TRBJ2-1, with 8 bases identical to TRBD2. The CDR3 has 16 amino acids. The junction had 10 bases not matched to a gene; V was cut back by 3 bases and J by 3 bases. Looked up from germline, CDR1 is GTSNPN and CDR2 is SVGIG (reference sequence). The CDR3 loop is CAWSKGGRNLYNEQFF. CDR3 DNA: TGTGCCTGGAGCAAGGGCGGGAGGAACCTCTACAATGAGCAGTTCTTC.

This clone was seen more than once but under ten times. This chain joins TRBV5-4 and TRBJ2-2; 9 bases are shared with TRBD2. CDR3 length equals 16 residues. J was trimmed by 1 base and V by 4 bases; bases with no gene match: 5. The germline gives CDR1 SGHNT, CDR2 YYREEE (reference sequence). In DNA form, the CDR3 reads TGTGCCAGCAGCCACCAAGCGGGGGGGAACACCGGGGAGCTGTTTTTT. Protein: CASSHQAGGNTGELFF.

The chain joins TRBV6-6 to TRBJ2-3, with D unresolved. V lost 3 bases and J lost 2, with 12 bases in between. The germline CDR1 and CDR2 sequences are MNHNY and SVGAGI (reference sequence). The CDR3 totals 15 residues. The CDR3, as DNA: TGTGCCAGCAGTTATATGTCTAGATACACAGATACGCAGTATTTT. This codes for CASSYMSRYTDTQYF.

This clone appeared once. This chain uses TRBV7-3 with TRBJ2-3; weak D call: TRBD1 (5 bases). CDR1 and CDR2 (germline): SGHTA, FQGTGA. V lost 3 bases, J lost 6 bases, and 13 bases lay in between. There are 14 residues in the CDR3. CDR3 loop: CASSLMGRRDTQYF. In DNA, the CDR3 is TGTGCCAGCAGCTTGATGGGGCGTCGGGATACGCAGTATTTT.

The sample holds a few counts of this clone. The rearrangement joins TRBV9 to TRBJ2-2, with 7 bases identical to TRBD1. Germline loops: CDR1 SGDLS, CDR2 YYNGEE. The CDR3 runs to 13 residues. J gave up 1 base and V 8 bases, and 2 bases lay outside the gene matches. The CDR3, as DNA: TGTGCCAGTCGGACAGGGAACACCGGGGAGCTGTTTTTT. Translating gives CASRTGNTGELFF.

CDR3 bases: TGTGCCAGCAGGGGACAGGGGGCGAATCAGCCCCAGCATTTT. It translates to CASRGQGANQPQHF. The chain uses TRBV2 and TRBJ1-5; 12 nucleotides match TRBD1. The CDR3 sequence is 14 residues long. The J segment lost 4 bases and the V segment lost 6 bases, leaving 1 base of the junction unmatched. Germline loops: CDR1 SNHLY, CDR2 FYNNEI.

The chain recombines TRBV6-4 with TRBJ2-1, with D possibly TRBD1 on 6 matching bases. The CDR3 contains 16 residues. Germline V CDR1 and CDR2: MRHNA, SNTAGT. Trimming removed 0 bases at V and 6 bases at J, with 15 bases between. This CDR3 reads CASSDSRGTPANEQFF. The CDR3 DNA is TGTGCCAGCAGTGACTCGAGGGGGACCCCCGCCAATGAGCAGTTCTTC.

This clone was seen only a few times. This chain connects TRBV27 to TRBJ1-1; tentatively, D is TRBD1 (5 bases). The germline CDR1 and CDR2 sequences are MNHEY and SMNVEV (reference sequence). The CDR3 runs 13 residues. Trimming took 6 bases from V and 3 from J, leaving 11 bases between them. The DNA for the CDR3 is TGTGCCAGCAGGCACCCAGGGTACACTGAAGCTTTCTTT. Residues: CASRHPGYTEAFF.

The rearrangement joins TRBV6-6 to TRBJ1-1, with a tentative D call TRBD1 (6 bases). The length of the CDR3 is 15 residues. In germline, CDR1 is MNHNY, CDR2 SVGAGI (reference sequence). Trimming stripped 6 bases from V and 4 bases from J, with 18 bases between. CDR3 sequence: CASRDGGASGTEAFF. For the CDR3, the DNA is TGTGCCAGCAGGGACGGGGGGGCCTCTGGCACTGAAGCTTTCTTT.

The chain uses TRBV4-1 and TRBJ1-2; tentative D call: TRBD1 (6 bases). Looked up from germline, CDR1 is MGHRA and CDR2 is YSYEKL. Trimming took off 0 bases at V and 4 bases at J, with 18 bases between the two ends. CDR3 size: 17 residues. The CDR3 DNA reads as TGCGCCAGCAGCCAAGATATGTGGGGGCAAGAAGTCTATGGCTACACCTTC. Translated, it gives CASSQDMWGQEVYGYTF.

This clone was seen only a few times. The V gene is TRBV7-9, the J gene TRBJ1-3, with 7 bases lining up with TRBD1. CDR3 length equals 12 residues. CDR1 is SEHNR, CDR2 FQNEAQ, per germline (reference sequence). DNA of the CDR3: TGTGCTTGGGGGACAGTCGGAAACACCATATATTTT. Protein: CAWGTVGNTIYF.

The rearrangement joins TRBV5-1 to TRBJ2-1; 9 bases agree with TRBD2. Germline V gene data show CDR1 as SGHRS and CDR2 as YFSETQ. The V segment lost 4 bases and the J segment 5 bases; nucleotides outside the gene matches: 10. The CDR3 is 16 residues long. CDR3 in amino acids: CASSPSVTSGNNEQFF. Written as DNA, the CDR3 is TGCGCCAGCAGCCCCTCGGTGACTAGCGGAAACAATGAGCAGTTCTTC.

This sequence joins TRBV2 and TRBJ2-7, with D possibly matching TRBD1 (6 bases). The length of the CDR3 is 15 residues. Per the germline V gene, CDR1 is SNHLY and CDR2 is FYNNEI. V lost 7 bases to trimming and J lost 6 bases, with 22 bases between them. CDR3 bases: TGTGCCAGCACTAAGGACAGTCCCTTTCCTATCGAGCAGTACTTC. This encodes CASTKDSPFPIEQYF.

The chain combines TRBV28 with TRBJ1-1; D is uncertain. The CDR3 extends over 15 amino acids. V was shortened by 3 bases and J by 2 bases, with 13 bases between the two germline ends. Germline V gene lookup returns CDR1 MDHEN and CDR2 SYDVKM. The CDR3 DNA reads as TGTGCCAGCAGTTTTGTCGGCCAACTAAACACTGAAGCTTTCTTT. The encoded protein is CASSFVGQLNTEAFF.

The gene calls are TRBV12-1 and TRBJ2-7; the table's D call, TRBD1, was not checked against the DNA. TRBV12-1 is deemed a pseudogene. CDR3 length: 13 amino acids. The CDR3 DNA sequence: TGTGCCAGCAGCCCCACAAAATCCTACGAGCAGTACTTC. Protein sequence: CASSPTKSYEQYF.

This chain connects TRBV6-6 to TRBJ2-7; 8 bases map to TRBD2. Germline CDR1 MNHNY, CDR2 SVGAGI (reference sequence). The CDR3 has 16 residues. V lost 0 bases and J lost 5; bases outside the gene matches: 9. DNA of the CDR3: TGTGCCAGCAGTTACTCAGGGGCGGGGGGCCGGGACGAGCAGTACTTC. Amino acid sequence: CASSYSGAGGRDEQYF.

This clone was seen a handful of times. The genes are TRBV6-5 and TRBJ1-4; 7 bases fit TRBD1. This CDR3 contains 13 residues. V was clipped by 6 bases and J by 6 bases; unmatched bases: 4. CDR1 and CDR2 (germline): MNHEY, SVGAGI. For the CDR3, the DNA is TGTGCCAGCAGCCACGACAGGGATGAAAAACTGTTTTTT. This codes for CASSHDRDEKLFF.

The rearrangement uses TRBV2 and TRBJ2-5; TRBD2 agrees at 7 bases. This CDR3 has 14 residues. The germline V gene has CDR1 SNHLY and CDR2 FYNNEI. After removal of 6 bases from V and 2 bases from J, the junction contained 6 bases not matched to a gene. The DNA of the CDR3 is TGTGCCAGCAGGTCGTCGGGGGGTCAAGAGACCCAGTACTTC. It encodes CASRSSGGQETQYF.

The V and J genes are TRBV11-2 and TRBJ2-2; D gene unclear. The CDR3 is 13 amino acids. Germline V gives CDR1 SGHAT, CDR2 FQNNGV. The ends were cut back, 3 bases at V and 4 bases at J, with 6 bases in the middle. CDR3 bases: TGTGCCAGCAGCTTTCCGGGCACCGGGGAGCTGTTTTTT. It is translated as CASSFPGTGELFF.

This clone was picked up a small number of times. The J gene is TRBJ2-4, the V gene TRBV15, with no clear D. V was clipped by 0 bases and J by 0 bases, with 9 bases between them. This CDR3 comprises 16 residues. In germline, CDR1 is LNHNV, CDR2 YYDKDF (reference sequence). In DNA, the CDR3 is TGTGCCACCAGCAGAGATTCAGCGATAGCCAAAAACATTCAGTACTTC. It encodes CATSRDSAIAKNIQYF.

CDR3 bases: TGTGCCAGCAGAGCAGTCGTCGGGGAGACTGAAGCTTTCTTT. It is translated as CASRAVVGETEAFF. V gene TRBV7-3 combines with J gene TRBJ1-1; the D is unclear. Trimming took off 6 bases at V and 5 bases at J, with 16 bases between the two ends. In germline, CDR1 is SGHTA, CDR2 FQGTGA. This CDR3 has 14 amino acids.

This sequence joins TRBV7-2 and TRBJ2-3; possibly TRBD1 for D (6 bases). V was clipped by 6 bases and J by 6 bases, with 19 bases between them. Per the germline V gene, CDR1 is SGHTA and CDR2 is FQGNSA. The CDR3 extends over 15 amino acids. This CDR3 is CASRPQGQAWDTQYF. CDR3 coding DNA: TGTGCCAGCAGGCCCCAGGGACAAGCTTGGGATACGCAGTATTTT.

In its sample, this clone was seen a few times. The chain employs TRBV28 and TRBJ2-7, with a possible D match to TRBD2 (5 bases). The CDR3 sequence is 13 residues long. Germline V CDR1 and CDR2: MDHEN, SYDVKM. Trimming shortened V by 4 bases and J by 2 bases, and 9 bases separated the two germline ends. The CDR3, as DNA: TGTGCCAGCAGTTCACTAGAAGCCTACGAGCAGTACTTC. This sequence encodes CASSSLEAYEQYF.

The chain couples TRBV10-3 to TRBJ1-2; TRBD1 matches 9 bases. Trimming removed 4 bases from V and 4 bases from J; junction bases left unmatched: 13. From germline, CDR1 is ENHRY and CDR2 SYGVKD. The CDR3 consists of 17 residues. The CDR3 bases are TGTGCCATCAGTGGCACGGTCTGGACAGGGGATTCCTATGGCTACACCTTC. Amino acids: CAISGTVWTGDSYGYTF.

V usage is TRBV4-1 and J usage is TRBJ1-1; the match to TRBD1 covers 7 bases. Germline CDR1 is MGHRA and CDR2 is YSYEKL. Losses at the gene ends were 8 bases for V and 2 bases for J; bases not matched to a gene: 11. This CDR3 is built from 15 residues. CDR3 sequence: CASSLSTGINTEAFF. The CDR3 coding sequence is TGCGCCAGCTCCTTATCGACAGGGATTAACACTGAAGCTTTCTTT.

The chain recombines TRBV19 with TRBJ2-3; 10 bases agree with TRBD2. The CDR3 is 15 amino acids. CDR1 and CDR2 (germline): LNHDA, SQIVND (reference sequence). V lost 3 bases, J lost 3 bases, and 3 bases stayed unmatched. The CDR3 sequence: CASSILAGATDTQYF. The CDR3, as DNA: TGTGCCAGTAGTATCCTAGCGGGAGCAACAGATACGCAGTATTTT.

As concerns this clone: One junction end does not reproduce the germline sequence, and a read error may be involved. The V call is TRBV28, the J call TRBJ1-1; TRBD1 aligns across 8 bases. Germline V gene data show CDR1 as MDHEN and CDR2 as SYDVKM. This CDR3 spans 16 amino acids. Here the CDR3 reads CASSPQAGGANPEAFF. CDR3 sequence (DNA): TGTGCCAGCAGTCCCCAGGCAGGGGGCGCGAACCCTGAAGCTTTCTTT. Filled out from reference TRBV28 and TRBJ1-1, the complete variable domain reads DVKVTQSSRYLVKRTGEKVFLECVQDMDHENMFWYRQDPGLGLRLIYFSYDVKMKEKGDIPEGYSVSREKKERFSLILESASTNQTSMYLCASSPQAGGANPEAFFGQGTRLTVV.